The source of this TCR beta chain is a study of tumor-infiltrating lymphocytes in localized non-small cell lung cancer. General study findings and limits: Available tissue quantity limited TCR sequencing to a patient subset.

Germline CDR1 SGHNT, CDR2 YYREEE (reference sequence). The CDR3 consists of 14 residues. The junction had 3 bases not matched to a gene; V was cut back by 4 bases and J by 0 bases. Clones were sequenced by immunoSEQ multiplex PCR, and TCRdb holds only the in-frame ones, with some missing. The sample lists roughly 15,000 clones, approximately 68% occurring once. For this clone: What it recognizes is unknown.

The specimen was uninvolved lung tissue not adjacent to the tumor. The origin of this receptor is a human donor with non-small cell lung cancer. The chain joins TRBV5-4 to TRBJ1-1; 7 bases map to TRBD1. CDR3 in DNA: TGTGCCAGCAGCCGAGGGGGCCTGAACACTGAAGCTTTCTTT. This sequence encodes CASSRGGLNTEAFF.